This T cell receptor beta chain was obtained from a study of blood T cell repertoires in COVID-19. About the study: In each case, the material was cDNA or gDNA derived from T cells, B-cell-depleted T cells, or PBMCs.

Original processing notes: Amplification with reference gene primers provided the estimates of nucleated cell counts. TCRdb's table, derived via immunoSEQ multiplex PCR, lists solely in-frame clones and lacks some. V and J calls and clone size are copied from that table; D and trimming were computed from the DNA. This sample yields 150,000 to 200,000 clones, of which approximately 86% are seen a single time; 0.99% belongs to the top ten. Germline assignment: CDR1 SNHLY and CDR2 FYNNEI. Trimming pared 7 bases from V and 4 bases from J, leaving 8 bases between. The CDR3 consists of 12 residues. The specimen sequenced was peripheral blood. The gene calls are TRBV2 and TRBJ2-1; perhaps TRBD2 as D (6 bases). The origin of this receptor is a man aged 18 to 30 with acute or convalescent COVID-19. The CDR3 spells CASIGGYNEQFF. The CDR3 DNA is TGTGCCAGCATCGGGGGATACAATGAGCAGTTCTTC.